The 22 T cell receptor beta chains listed next were all sequenced from one sample in a study of T-cell memory formation after mild COVID-19. In TCRdb, the 5' RACE reads were re-called with MiXCR into one record per CDR3 protein. The sample shows 470,000 or so distinct CDR3 sequences, 15% to 20% of them seen only once. Sequencing was performed on PBMCs or a T cell subset sorted from them (not recorded which). The receptors stem from a man aged 18-30 years who had mild COVID-19 (a few samples of this study predate the infection). Cell type and time point are not known.

The gene calls are TRBV12-3 or TRBV12-4 and TRBJ1-4, with D maybe TRBD1 (5 bases). Trimming removed 3 bases at V and 8 bases at J, with 13 bases between. This CDR3 comprises 14 residues. CDR3 in amino acids: CASSFGQGSEKLFF. The CDR3 coding sequence is TGTGCCAGCAGTTTCGGGCAGGGAAGCGAAAAACTGTTTTTT.

V and J are TRBV5-1 and TRBJ2-5; TRBD1 is a possible D gene (6 bases). Germline V gene sequence: CDR1 SGHRS, CDR2 YFSETQ. Trimming shortened V by 4 bases and J by 1 base, and 11 bases separated the two germline ends. This CDR3 spans 14 amino acids. CDR3 DNA: TGCGCCAGCAGCCACGGACAGACCCAAGAGACCCAGTACTTC. This codes for CASSHGQTQETQYF. The whole variable domain, filled in from reference TRBV5-1 and TRBJ2-5, reads KAGVTQTPRYLIKTRGQQVTLSCSPISGHRSVSWYQQTPGQGLQFLFEYFSETQRNKGNFPGRFSGRQFSNSRSEMNVSTLELGDSALYLCASSHGQTQETQYFGPGTRLLVL.

Only a few counts were recorded for this clonotype. The chain is built from TRBV5-1 and TRBJ2-3; a weak D match, TRBD2 (6 bases). This CDR3 region has 13 residues. The germline CDR1 and CDR2 sequences are SGHRS and YFSETQ. V was cut by 0 bases and J by 7 bases, with 9 bases left in between. CDR3 in amino acids: CASSLAREYTQYF. The CDR3 region has the DNA TGCGCCAGCAGCTTGGCCCGGGAGTATACGCAGTATTTT. The full variable domain, rest sourced from reference TRBV5-1 and TRBJ2-3, is KAGVTQTPRYLIKTRGQQVTLSCSPISGHRSVSWYQQTPGQGLQFLFEYFSETQRNKGNFPGRFSGRQFSNSRSEMNVSTLELGDSALYLCASSLAREYTQYFGPGTRLTVL.

The CDR3 DNA is TGTGCCAGCAGCCGAACGGAGAGCTCCTACAATGAGCAGTTCTTC. Its translation is CASSRTESSYNEQFF. The chain couples TRBV3-1 to TRBJ2-1, with D unresolved. In germline, CDR1 is LGHDT, CDR2 YNNKEL (reference sequence). The CDR3 has 15 amino acids. The germline V and J ends were trimmed by 4 bases and 0 bases, with 10 bases remaining between them.

This clonotype was observed at least ten times. V gene TRBV7-8 combines with J gene TRBJ2-2, with D unresolved. Trimming pared 0 bases from V and 8 bases from J, leaving 7 bases between. Germline CDR1 SGHVS, CDR2 FQNEAQ. This CDR3 comprises 13 residues. CDR3 region: CASSLALGGELFF. The CDR3 DNA reads as TGTGCCAGCAGCTTAGCTCTTGGGGGGGAGCTGTTTTTT.

This chain uses TRBV7-2 with TRBJ2-3; 9 bases match TRBD2. This CDR3 is 15 amino acids long. Unmatched junction bases numbered 5, after V lost 5 bases and J lost 2 bases. The V gene's germline CDR1 is SGHTA and CDR2 FQGNSA. The CDR3 bases are TGTGCCAGCAGCCCGGCGGGGGGGTACACAGATACGCAGTATTTT. It translates to CASSPAGGYTDTQYF.

The chain uses TRBV20-1 and TRBJ1-6; unclear D gene. Trimming pared 3 bases from V and 8 bases from J, leaving 8 bases between. Germline V CDR1 and CDR2: DFQATT, SNEGSKA (reference sequence). The CDR3 extends over 12 amino acids. The CDR3 nucleotides are TGCAGTGCTAGGGCAGATTATTCACCCCTCCACTTT. Its protein product is CSARADYSPLHF.

There are many counts of this clonotype. V gene TRBV7-2 combines with J gene TRBJ2-7; D gene ambiguous. The length of the CDR3 is 15 residues. Trimming cost V 7 bases and J 3 bases, with 19 bases left between them. Germline loops: CDR1 SGHTA, CDR2 FQGNSA. DNA of the CDR3: TGTGCCAGCACCGTCCGAGAAGGCGCGTTCTACGAGCAGTACTTC. It translates to CASTVREGAFYEQYF.

The rearrangement joins TRBV5-1 to TRBJ2-7; no clear D. Germline values: CDR1 SGHRS, CDR2 YFSETQ. This CDR3 has 13 residues. The V end was cut by 0 bases, the J end by 5 bases, with 9 bases between. CDR3: CASSLAGTDEQYF. The CDR3 DNA reads TGCGCCAGCAGCTTGGCCGGCACCGACGAGCAGTACTTC.

V gene TRBV4-1 combines with J gene TRBJ2-1; weak D call: TRBD1 (7 bases). The CDR3 length is 15 residues. The germline gives CDR1 MGHRA, CDR2 YSYEKL. V shed 0 bases and J shed 4 bases, with 10 bases lying between them. The CDR3 reads CASSQDAGQYNEQFF. Written as DNA, the CDR3 is TGCGCCAGCAGCCAAGATGCGGGACAGTACAATGAGCAGTTCTTC.

This clonotype showed up many times. The V call is TRBV27, the J call TRBJ2-3; possibly TRBD2 for D (5 bases). Germline lookup yields CDR1 MNHEY and CDR2 SMNVEV (reference sequence). CDR3 length: 15 amino acids. Trimming took 1 base from V and 6 from J, leaving 14 bases between them. Here the CDR3 DNA reads TGTGCCAGCAGTTTATTTTCTAGCATTGGGGATACGCAGTATTTT. It encodes CASSLFSSIGDTQYF.

The rearrangement links TRBV12-3 or TRBV12-4 to TRBJ1-1; 8 nucleotides agree with TRBD1. The CDR3 is 15 amino acids. V was pared by 5 bases and J by 3 bases, with 8 bases of the junction left unmatched. The CDR3 region has the DNA TGTGCCAGCAGTCTTCAACAGGGGGGGGACACTGAAGCTTTCTTT. Translated: CASSLQQGGDTEAFF.

V is TRBV7-8 and J is TRBJ2-7; 7 positions match TRBD1. Trimming removed 5 bases from V and 10 bases from J; junction bases left unmatched: 11. Germline V CDR1 and CDR2: SGHVS, FQNEAQ. The CDR3 runs to 13 residues. In DNA, the CDR3 is TGTGCCAGCAGCGCCCGGACAGGTCAATTTCAGTACTTC. Translating gives CASSARTGQFQYF. The full variable domain, with the rest looked up from reference TRBV7-8 and TRBJ2-7, is GAGVSQSPRYKVAKRGQDVALRCDPISGHVSLFWYQQALGQGPEFLTYFQNEAQLDKSGLPSDRFFAERPEGSVSTLKIQRTQQEDSAVYLCASSARTGQFQYFGPGTRLTVT.

The V gene is TRBV6-6, the J gene TRBJ2-1; no clear D gene. Germline V gene data show CDR1 as MNHNY and CDR2 as SVGAGI (reference sequence). Trimming removed 3 bases from V and 8 bases from J, with 8 bases in between. CDR3 length: 12 amino acids. The CDR3 reads CASSYGFDEQFF. Written as DNA, the CDR3 is TGTGCCAGCAGTTATGGGTTCGATGAGCAGTTCTTC.

This clonotype has more than one count but fewer than ten. The rearrangement joins TRBV3-1 to TRBJ1-1; a possible D gene is TRBD1 (5 bases). CDR1 and CDR2 (germline): LGHDT, YNNKEL (reference sequence). Trimming removed 1 base from V and 6 bases from J, with 12 bases in between. The CDR3 totals 14 residues. The CDR3 nucleotides are TGTGCCAGCAGCCAAGCTGGGGGAAGAGCTGAAGCTTTCTTT. Translation: CASSQAGGRAEAFF. Looking up the rest from reference TRBV3-1 and TRBJ1-1 gives the full variable domain: DTAVSQTPKYLVTQMGNDKSIKCEQNLGHDTMYWYKQDSKKFLKIMFSYNNKELIINETVPNRFSPKSPDKAHLNLHINSLELGDSAVYFCASSQAGGRAEAFFGQGTRLTVV.

The V gene is TRBV12-3 or TRBV12-4, the J gene TRBJ1-1, with 9 bases that match TRBD1. The CDR3 has 14 residues. Trimming cost V 4 bases and J 4 bases; bases outside gene matches: 4. CDR3 sequence reads: CASSSQTGGTEAFF. DNA of the CDR3: TGTGCCAGCAGTTCCCAGACAGGGGGCACTGAAGCTTTCTTT.

This clonotype was seen many times. The chain couples TRBV7-8 to TRBJ2-1; D is uncertain. V was shortened by 7 bases and J by 1 base, with 17 bases between the two germline ends. Germline CDR1 reads SGHVS; CDR2 reads FQNEAQ. The CDR3 spans 16 residues. CDR3 loop: CASTPDLVFSYNEQFF. The CDR3 bases are TGTGCCAGCACCCCTGACCTGGTCTTTTCCTACAATGAGCAGTTCTTC.

This clonotype was detected ten times or more. This chain links TRBV5-1 with TRBJ2-4; D is perhaps TRBD1 (6 bases). Per the germline V gene, CDR1 is SGHRS and CDR2 is YFSETQ. The ends were cut back, 0 bases at V and 1 base at J, with 17 bases in the middle. This CDR3 is 18 amino acids long. The CDR3 loop reads CASSLGTVRGSAKNIQYF. The CDR3 region has the DNA TGCGCCAGCAGCTTGGGGACAGTCCGTGGGTCCGCCAAAAACATTCAGTACTTC.

This rearrangement joins TRBV6-2 or TRBV6-3 to TRBJ2-5; D not resolved. CDR3 length: 13 amino acids. CDR1 is MNHEY and CDR2 is SVGEGT in the germline V gene. The V and J ends lost 0 bases and 5 bases respectively, with 7 bases between them. CDR3 DNA sequence: TGTGCCAGCAGTTACTCCGCCACGGAGACCCAGTACTTC. Residues: CASSYSATETQYF.

In its sample, this clonotype was seen a few times. This chain uses TRBV25-1 with TRBJ2-7; tentative D call: TRBD1 (6 bases). The CDR3 has 14 residues. The ends were cut back, 3 bases at V and 4 bases at J, with 13 bases in the middle. Germline values: CDR1 MGHDK, CDR2 SYGVNS. CDR3 in DNA: TGTGCCAGCAGTGACTTTGGCAGGGGATACGAGCAGTACTTC. It codes for CASSDFGRGYEQYF.

This clonotype has just a few counts. The genes are TRBV5-6 and TRBJ1-3; the D is unclear. V lost 1 base to trimming and J lost 6 bases, with 5 bases between them. Germline lookup yields CDR1 SGHDT and CDR2 YYEEEE. This CDR3 comprises 12 residues. The CDR3 sequence: CASSLRQNTIYF. The CDR3 DNA sequence: TGTGCCAGCAGCTTGAGACAAAACACCATATATTTT. Together with reference TRBV5-6 and TRBJ1-3, the CDR3 gives the full variable domain: DAGVTQSPTHLIKTRGQQVTLRCSPKSGHDTVSWYQQALGQGPQFIFQYYEEEERQRGNFPDRFSGHQFPNYSSELNVNALLLGDSALYLCASSLRQNTIYFGEGSWLTVV.

Points on this clonotype: The junction and the germline gene differ at one end; a read error may be behind it. J is TRBJ2-3 and V is TRBV5-1; 12 bases are a match to TRBD2. There are 16 residues in the CDR3. Per the germline V gene, CDR1 is SGHRS and CDR2 is YFSETQ. In DNA, the CDR3 is TGCGGCAGCAGCTTGATTCTAGCGGGGGGGCCGGATACGCAGTATTTT. Its protein is CGSSLILAGGPDTQYF.